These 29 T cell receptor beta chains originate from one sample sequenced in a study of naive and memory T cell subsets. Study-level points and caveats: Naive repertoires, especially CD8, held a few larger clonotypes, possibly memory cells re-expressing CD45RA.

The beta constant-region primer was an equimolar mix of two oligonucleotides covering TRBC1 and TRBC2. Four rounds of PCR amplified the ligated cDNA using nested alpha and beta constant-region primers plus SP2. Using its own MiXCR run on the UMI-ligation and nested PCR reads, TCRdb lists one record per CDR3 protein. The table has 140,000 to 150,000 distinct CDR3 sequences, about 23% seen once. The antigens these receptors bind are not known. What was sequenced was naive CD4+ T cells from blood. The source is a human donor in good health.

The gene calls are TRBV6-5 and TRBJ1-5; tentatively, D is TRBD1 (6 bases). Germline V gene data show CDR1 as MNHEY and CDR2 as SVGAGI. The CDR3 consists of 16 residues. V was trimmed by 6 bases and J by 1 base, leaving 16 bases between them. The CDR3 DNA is TGTGCCAGCAGCCAGGACAGCCCAAGGAGCAATCAGCCCCAGCATTTT. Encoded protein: CASSQDSPRSNQPQHF.

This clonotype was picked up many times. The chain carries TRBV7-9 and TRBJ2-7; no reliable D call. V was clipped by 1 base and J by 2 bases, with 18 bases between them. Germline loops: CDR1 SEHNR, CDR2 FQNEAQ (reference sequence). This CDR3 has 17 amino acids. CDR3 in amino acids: CASSLGLSAAGTYEQYF. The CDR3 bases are TGTGCCAGCAGCTTAGGTCTGTCGGCCGCCGGTACCTACGAGCAGTACTTC.

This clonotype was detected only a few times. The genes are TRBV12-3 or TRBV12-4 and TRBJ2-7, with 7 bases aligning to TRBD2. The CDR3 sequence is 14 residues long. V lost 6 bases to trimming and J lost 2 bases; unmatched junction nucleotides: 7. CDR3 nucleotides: TGTGCCAGCAGAGCTAGCGGAAACCCCTACGAGCAGTACTTC. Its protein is CASRASGNPYEQYF.

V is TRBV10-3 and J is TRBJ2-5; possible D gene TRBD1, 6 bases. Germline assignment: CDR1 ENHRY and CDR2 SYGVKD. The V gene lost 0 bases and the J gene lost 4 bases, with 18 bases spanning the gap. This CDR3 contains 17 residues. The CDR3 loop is CAISESIAQGWTETQYF. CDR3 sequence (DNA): TGTGCCATCAGTGAGTCGATAGCGCAGGGGTGGACAGAGACCCAGTACTTC.

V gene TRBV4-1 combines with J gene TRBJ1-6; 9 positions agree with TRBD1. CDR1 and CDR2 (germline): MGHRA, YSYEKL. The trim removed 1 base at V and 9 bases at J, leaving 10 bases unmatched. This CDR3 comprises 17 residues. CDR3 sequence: CASSQVPTGGGGSPLHF. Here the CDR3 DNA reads TGCGCCAGCAGCCAAGTTCCGACAGGGGGAGGTGGTTCACCCCTCCACTTT.

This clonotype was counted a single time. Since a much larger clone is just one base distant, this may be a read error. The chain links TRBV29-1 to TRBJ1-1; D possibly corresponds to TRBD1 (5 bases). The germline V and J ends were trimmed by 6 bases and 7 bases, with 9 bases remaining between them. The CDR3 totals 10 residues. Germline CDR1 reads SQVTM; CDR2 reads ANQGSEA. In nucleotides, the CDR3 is TGCAGCGTCAAGACAGTTGAAGCTTTCTTT. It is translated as CSVKTVEAFF. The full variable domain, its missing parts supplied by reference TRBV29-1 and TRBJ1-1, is SAVISQKPSRDICQRGTSLTIQCQVDSQVTMMFWYRQQPGQSLTLIATANQGSEATYESGFVIDKFPISRPNLTFSTLTVSNMSPEDSSIYLCSVKTVEAFFGQGTRLTVV.

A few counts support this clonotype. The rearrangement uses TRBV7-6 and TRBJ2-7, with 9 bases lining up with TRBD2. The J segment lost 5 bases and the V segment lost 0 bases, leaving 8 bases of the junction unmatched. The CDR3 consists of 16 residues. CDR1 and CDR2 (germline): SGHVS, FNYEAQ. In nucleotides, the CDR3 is TGTGCCAGCAGCTTAGCGATTAGCGGGAGTTCCCACGAGCAGTACTTC. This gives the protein CASSLAISGSSHEQYF.

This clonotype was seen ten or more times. The CDR3 spells CASNQDRRASAEQFF. In DNA, the CDR3 is TGTGCCAGCAACCAGGACAGGCGGGCATCCGCTGAGCAGTTCTTC. The chain couples TRBV12-3 or TRBV12-4 to TRBJ2-1, with TRBD1 matching over 7 bases. The CDR3 has 15 residues. V lost 7 bases and J lost 9; bases outside the gene matches: 15.

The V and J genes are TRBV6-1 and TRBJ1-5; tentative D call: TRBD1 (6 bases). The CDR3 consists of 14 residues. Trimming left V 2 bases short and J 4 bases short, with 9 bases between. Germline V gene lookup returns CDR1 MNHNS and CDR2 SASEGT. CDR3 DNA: TGTGCCAGCAGTGAACGGGGACATAATCAGCCCCAGCATTTT. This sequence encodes CASSERGHNQPQHF.

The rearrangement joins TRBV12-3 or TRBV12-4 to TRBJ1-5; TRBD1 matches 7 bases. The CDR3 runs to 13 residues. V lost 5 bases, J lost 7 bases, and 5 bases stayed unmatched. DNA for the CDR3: TGTGCCAGCAGTGGGGACAGTTCCCAGCCCCAGCATTTT. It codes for CASSGDSSQPQHF.

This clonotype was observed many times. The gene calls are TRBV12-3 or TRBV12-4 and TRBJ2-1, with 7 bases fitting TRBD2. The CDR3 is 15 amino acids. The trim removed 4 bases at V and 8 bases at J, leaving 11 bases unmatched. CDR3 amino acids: CASSSDGGRSHEQFF. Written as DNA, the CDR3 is TGTGCCAGCAGTTCTGACGGGGGGAGGTCCCATGAGCAGTTCTTC.

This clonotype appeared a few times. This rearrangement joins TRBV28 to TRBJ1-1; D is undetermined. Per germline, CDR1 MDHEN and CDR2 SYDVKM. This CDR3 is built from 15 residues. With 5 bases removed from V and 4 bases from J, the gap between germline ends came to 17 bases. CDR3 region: CASSGIERGGTEAFF. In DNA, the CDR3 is TGTGCCAGCAGTGGGATTGAGCGAGGCGGCACTGAAGCTTTCTTT. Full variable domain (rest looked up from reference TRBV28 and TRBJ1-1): DVKVTQSSRYLVKRTGEKVFLECVQDMDHENMFWYRQDPGLGLRLIYFSYDVKMKEKGDIPEGYSVSREKKERFSLILESASTNQTSMYLCASSGIERGGTEAFFGQGTRLTVV.

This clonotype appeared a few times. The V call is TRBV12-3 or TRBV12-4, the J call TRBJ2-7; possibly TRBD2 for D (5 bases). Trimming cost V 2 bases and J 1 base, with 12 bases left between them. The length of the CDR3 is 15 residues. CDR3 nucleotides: TGTGCCAGCAGTTTACGGCAGGACTTATCCTACGAGCAGTACTTC. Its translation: CASSLRQDLSYEQYF.

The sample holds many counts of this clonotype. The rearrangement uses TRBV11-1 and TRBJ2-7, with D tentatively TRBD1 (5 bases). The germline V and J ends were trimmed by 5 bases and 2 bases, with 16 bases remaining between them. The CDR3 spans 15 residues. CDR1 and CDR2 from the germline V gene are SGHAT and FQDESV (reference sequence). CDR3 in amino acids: CASSLARASAYEQYF. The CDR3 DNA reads TGTGCCAGCAGCCTCGCCAGGGCTTCGGCCTACGAGCAGTACTTC. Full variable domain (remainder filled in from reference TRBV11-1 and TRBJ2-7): EAEVAQSPRYKITEKSQAVAFWCDPISGHATLYWYRQILGQGPELLVQFQDESVVDDSQLPKDRFSAERLKGVDSTLKIQPAELGDSAMYLCASSLARASAYEQYFGPGTRLTVT.

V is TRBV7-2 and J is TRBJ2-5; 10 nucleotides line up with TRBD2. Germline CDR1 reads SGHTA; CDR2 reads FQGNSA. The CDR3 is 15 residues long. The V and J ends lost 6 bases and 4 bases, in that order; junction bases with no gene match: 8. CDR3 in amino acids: CASSTPSGRTETQYF. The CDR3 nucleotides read TGTGCCAGCAGTACTCCTAGCGGGAGAACAGAGACCCAGTACTTC.

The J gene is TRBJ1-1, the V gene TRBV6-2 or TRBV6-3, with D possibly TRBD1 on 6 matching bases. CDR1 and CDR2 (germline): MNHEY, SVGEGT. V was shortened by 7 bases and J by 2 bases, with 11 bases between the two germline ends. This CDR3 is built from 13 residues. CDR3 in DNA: TGTGCCAGCAATCCGGGACATAACACTGAAGCTTTCTTT. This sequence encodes CASNPGHNTEAFF.

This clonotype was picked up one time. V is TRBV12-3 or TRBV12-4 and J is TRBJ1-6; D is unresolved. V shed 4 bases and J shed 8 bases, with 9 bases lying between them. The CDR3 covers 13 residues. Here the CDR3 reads CASSSLRDSPLHF. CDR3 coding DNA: TGTGCCAGCAGTTCTTTGAGGGATTCACCCCTCCACTTT.

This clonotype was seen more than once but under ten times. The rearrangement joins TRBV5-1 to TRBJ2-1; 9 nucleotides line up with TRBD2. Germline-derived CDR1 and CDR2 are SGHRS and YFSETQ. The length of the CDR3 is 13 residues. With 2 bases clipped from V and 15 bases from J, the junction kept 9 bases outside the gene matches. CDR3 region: CASSFPSGKIPFF. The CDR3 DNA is TGCGCCAGCAGCTTCCCTAGCGGGAAGATCCCGTTCTTC. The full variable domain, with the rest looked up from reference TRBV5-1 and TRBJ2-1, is KAGVTQTPRYLIKTRGQQVTLSCSPISGHRSVSWYQQTPGQGLQFLFEYFSETQRNKGNFPGRFSGRQFSNSRSEMNVSTLELGDSALYLCASSFPSGKIPFFGPGTRLTVL.

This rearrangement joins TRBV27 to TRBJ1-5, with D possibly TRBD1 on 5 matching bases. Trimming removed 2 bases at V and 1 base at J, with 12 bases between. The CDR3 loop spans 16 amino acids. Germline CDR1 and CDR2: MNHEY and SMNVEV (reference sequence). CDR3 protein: CASSLIWGKSNQPQHF. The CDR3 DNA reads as TGTGCCAGCAGTTTAATCTGGGGGAAGAGCAATCAGCCCCAGCATTTT.

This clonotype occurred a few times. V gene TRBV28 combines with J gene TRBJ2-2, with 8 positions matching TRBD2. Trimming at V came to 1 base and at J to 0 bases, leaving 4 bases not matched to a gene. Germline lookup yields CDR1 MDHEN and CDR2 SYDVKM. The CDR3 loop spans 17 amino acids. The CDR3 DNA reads TGTGCCAGCAGTTTATTTGGTAGCGGGACGAACACCGGGGAGCTGTTTTTT. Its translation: CASSLFGSGTNTGELFF.

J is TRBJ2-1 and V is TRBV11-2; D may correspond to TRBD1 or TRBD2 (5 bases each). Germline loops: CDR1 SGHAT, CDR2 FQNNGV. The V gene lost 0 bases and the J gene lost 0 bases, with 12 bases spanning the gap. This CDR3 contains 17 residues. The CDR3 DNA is TGTGCCAGCAGCTTAGATCACGGGGCCAGCTCCTACAATGAGCAGTTCTTC. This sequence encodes CASSLDHGASSYNEQFF.

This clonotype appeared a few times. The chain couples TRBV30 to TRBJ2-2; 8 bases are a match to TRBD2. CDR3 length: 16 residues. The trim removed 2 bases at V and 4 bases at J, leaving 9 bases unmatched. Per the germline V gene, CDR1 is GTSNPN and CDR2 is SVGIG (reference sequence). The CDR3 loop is CAWSRQLAVSTGELFF. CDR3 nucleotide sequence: TGTGCCTGGAGTCGACAACTAGCGGTTTCCACCGGGGAGCTGTTTTTT.

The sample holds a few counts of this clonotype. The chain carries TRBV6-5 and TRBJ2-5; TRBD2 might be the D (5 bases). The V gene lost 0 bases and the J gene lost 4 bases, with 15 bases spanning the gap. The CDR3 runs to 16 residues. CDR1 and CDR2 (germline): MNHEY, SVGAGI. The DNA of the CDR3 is TGTGCCAGCAGTTACTCGGAGGTACAGAGACTAGAGACCCAGTACTTC. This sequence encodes CASSYSEVQRLETQYF.

The CDR3 bases are TGTGCCAGCAGTTCTGTGGAGGGAGCTTACAATGAGCAGTTCTTC. Translation gives CASSSVEGAYNEQFF. The chain links TRBV12-3 or TRBV12-4 to TRBJ2-1; a weak D match, TRBD2 (6 bases). The ends were cut back, 4 bases at V and 4 bases at J, with 14 bases in the middle. The CDR3 totals 15 residues.

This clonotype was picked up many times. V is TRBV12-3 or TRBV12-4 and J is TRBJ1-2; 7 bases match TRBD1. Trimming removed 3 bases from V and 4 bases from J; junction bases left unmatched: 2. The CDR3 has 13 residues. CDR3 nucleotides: TGTGCCAGCAGTTTGGACAGGACCTATGGCTACACCTTC. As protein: CASSLDRTYGYTF.

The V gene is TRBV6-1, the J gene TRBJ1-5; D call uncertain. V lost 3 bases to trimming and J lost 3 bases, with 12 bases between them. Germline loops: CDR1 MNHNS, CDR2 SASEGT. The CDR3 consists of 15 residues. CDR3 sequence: CASSEAQAYNQPQHF. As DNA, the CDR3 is TGTGCCAGCAGTGAGGCCCAGGCCTACAATCAGCCCCAGCATTTT.

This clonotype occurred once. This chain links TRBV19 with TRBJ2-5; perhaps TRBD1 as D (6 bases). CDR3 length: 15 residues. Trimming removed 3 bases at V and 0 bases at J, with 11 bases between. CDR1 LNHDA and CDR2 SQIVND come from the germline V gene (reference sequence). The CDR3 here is CASSIVQGNQETQYF. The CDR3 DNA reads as TGTGCCAGTAGTATCGTACAGGGCAACCAAGAGACCCAGTACTTC.

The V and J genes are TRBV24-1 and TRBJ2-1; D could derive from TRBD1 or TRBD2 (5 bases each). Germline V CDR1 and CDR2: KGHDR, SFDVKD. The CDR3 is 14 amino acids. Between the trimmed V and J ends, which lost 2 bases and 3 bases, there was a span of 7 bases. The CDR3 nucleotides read TGTGCCACCAGTGATTGGGACGACTACAATGAGCAGTTCTTC. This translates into CATSDWDDYNEQFF.

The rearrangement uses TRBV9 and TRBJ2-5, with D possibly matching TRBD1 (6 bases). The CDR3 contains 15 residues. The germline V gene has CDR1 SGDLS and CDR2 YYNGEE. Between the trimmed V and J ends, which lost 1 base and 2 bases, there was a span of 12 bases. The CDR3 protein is CASSVRGQGQETQYF. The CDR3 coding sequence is TGTGCCAGCAGCGTACGAGGTCAGGGGCAAGAGACCCAGTACTTC.